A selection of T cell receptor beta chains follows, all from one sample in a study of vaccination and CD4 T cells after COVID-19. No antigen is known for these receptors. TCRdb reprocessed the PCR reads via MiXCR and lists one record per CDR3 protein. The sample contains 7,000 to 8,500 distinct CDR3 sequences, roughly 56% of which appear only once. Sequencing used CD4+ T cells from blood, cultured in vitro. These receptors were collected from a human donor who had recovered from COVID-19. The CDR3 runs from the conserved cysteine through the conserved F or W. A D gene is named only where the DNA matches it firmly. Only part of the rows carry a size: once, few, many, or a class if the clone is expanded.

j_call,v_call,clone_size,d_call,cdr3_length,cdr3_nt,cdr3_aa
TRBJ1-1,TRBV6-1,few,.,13,TGTGCCAGCAGGGGCACAGGGAACGCTGAAGCTTTCTTT,CASRGTGNAEAFF
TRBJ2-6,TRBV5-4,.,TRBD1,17,TGTGCCAGCAGCTACCGATGGACAGGCTCTGGGGCCAACGTCCTGACTTTC,CASSYRWTGSGANVLTF
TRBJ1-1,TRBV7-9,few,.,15,TGTGCCAGCAGCTTCAGTACAGGTATGGTAACTGAAGCTTTCTTT,CASSFSTGMVTEAFF
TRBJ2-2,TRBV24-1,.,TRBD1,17,TGTGCCACCAGTGAAGCGCCGGGACAGGGCCGTACCGGGGAGCTGTTTTTT,CATSEAPGQGRTGELFF
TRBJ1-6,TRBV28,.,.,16,TGTGCCAGCAGTTTGGCAATGACAGCCGTTAATTCACCCCTCCACTTT,CASSLAMTAVNSPLHF
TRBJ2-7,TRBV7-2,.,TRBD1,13,TGTGCCAGCAGCGCCGACAGGGGGCACGAGCAGTACTTC,CASSADRGHEQYF
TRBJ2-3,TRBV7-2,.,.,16,TGTGCCAGCAGCTCACCGCAGATACCTAGCACAGATACGCAGTATTTT,CASSSPQIPSTDTQYF
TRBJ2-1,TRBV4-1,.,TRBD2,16,TGCGCCAGCAGCCAAGGCATAGCGGGGGGGTATGATGAGCAGTTCTTC,CASSQGIAGGYDEQFF
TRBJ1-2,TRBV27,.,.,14,TGTGCCAGCAGTTTAAGCGCAGATAACTATGGCTACACCTTC,CASSLSADNYGYTF
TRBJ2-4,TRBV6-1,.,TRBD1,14,TGTGCCAGCACCGGGACAGGGTCCAAAAACATTCAGTACTTC,CASTGTGSKNIQYF
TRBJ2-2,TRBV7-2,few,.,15,TGTGCCAGCAGTGTCGGGGGATTGAACACCGGGGAGCTGTTTTTT,CASSVGGLNTGELFF
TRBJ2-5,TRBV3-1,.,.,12,TGTGCCAGCAGCCAAGGGGGTTTGGCCCAGTACTTC,CASSQGGLAQYF
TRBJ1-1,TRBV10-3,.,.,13,TGTGCCATCCGCGGAGAGGTCAACACTGAAGCTTTCTTT,CAIRGEVNTEAFF
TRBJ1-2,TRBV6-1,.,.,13,TGTGCCAGCAGACTAATGGGGGGGGATGGCTACACCTTC,CASRLMGGDGYTF
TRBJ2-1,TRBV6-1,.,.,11,TGTGCCAGCAGTAGTTATTATGAGCAGTTCTTC,CASSSYYEQFF
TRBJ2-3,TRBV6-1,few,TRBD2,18,TGTGCCAGCAGTGCATCCAGTAGGACTAGCGGGGTTCTAAATACGCAGTATTTT,CASSASSRTSGVLNTQYF
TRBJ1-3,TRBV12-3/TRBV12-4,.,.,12,TGTGCCAGCAGCTTCTCTGGAAACACCATATATTTT,CASSFSGNTIYF
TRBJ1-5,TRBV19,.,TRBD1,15,TGTGCCAGTAGTAAGAGGACAGGGGACGATCAGCCCCAGCATTTT,CASSKRTGDDQPQHF
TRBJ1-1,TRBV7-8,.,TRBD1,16,TGTGCCAGCAGCTTATGGGGTGGACAGGGGGGCACTGAAGCTTTCTTT,CASSLWGGQGGTEAFF
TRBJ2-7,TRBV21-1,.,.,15,TGTGCCAGCAGCAAGAATAAAGTCGAAGGCTACGAGCAGTACTTC,CASSKNKVEGYEQYF
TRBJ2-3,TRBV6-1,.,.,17,TGTGCCAGCAGGCTCTCGGGGGGCAGTTTTAAGACAGATACGCAGTATTTT,CASRLSGGSFKTDTQYF
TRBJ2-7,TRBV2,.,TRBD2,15,TGTGCCAGCTGGAAGGGGACGGGGGGGGACTACGAGCAGTACTTC,CASWKGTGGDYEQYF
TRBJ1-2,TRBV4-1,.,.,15,TGCGCCAGCAGCCAAGCGGGAGGGTCCTACTATGGCTACACCTTC,CASSQAGGSYYGYTF
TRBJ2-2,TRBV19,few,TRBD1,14,TGTGCCAGTAGTATTTCCGGGGACAGGGGGGAGCTGTTTTTT,CASSISGDRGELFF
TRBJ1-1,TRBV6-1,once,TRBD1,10,TGTGCCAGCAGGGACAGGGAAGCTTTCTTT,CASRDREAFF
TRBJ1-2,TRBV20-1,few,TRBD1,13,TGCAGTGCTAGATCCGGGACAGGGAAGGGCTACACCTTC,CSARSGTGKGYTF
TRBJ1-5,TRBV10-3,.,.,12,TGTGCCATCAGTGGAGGGGATCAGCCCCAGCATTTT,CAISGGDQPQHF
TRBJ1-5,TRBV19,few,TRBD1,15,TGTGCCAGTAGTCCGACAGGGGGTGCCAATCAGCCCCAGCATTTT,CASSPTGGANQPQHF
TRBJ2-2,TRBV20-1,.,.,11,TGCAGTGCAGGGGGGGCCGGGGAGCTGTTTTTT,CSAGGAGELFF
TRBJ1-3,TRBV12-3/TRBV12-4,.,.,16,TGTGCCAGCAGTTCTACCGCACGGACCTCTGGAAACACCATATATTTT,CASSSTARTSGNTIYF
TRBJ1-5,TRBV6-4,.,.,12,TGTGCCAGCAGTGACTTGGCTCAGCCCCAGCATTTT,CASSDLAQPQHF
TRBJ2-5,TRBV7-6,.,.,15,TGTGCCAGCAGCTACAGGGGAGAGGGGGGAGAGACCCAGTACTTC,CASSYRGEGGETQYF
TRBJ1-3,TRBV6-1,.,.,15,TGTGCCAGCAGGGTCCCGGGAGTCTCTGGAAACACCATATATTTT,CASRVPGVSGNTIYF
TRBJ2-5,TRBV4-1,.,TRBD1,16,TGCGCCAGCAGCCGAGGACAGGGAGCAGGGTCGGAGACCCAGTACTTC,CASSRGQGAGSETQYF
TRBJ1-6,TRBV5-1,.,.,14,TGCGCCAGCAGCGGCCAGGGAGTTGGGTCACCCCTCCACTTT,CASSGQGVGSPLHF
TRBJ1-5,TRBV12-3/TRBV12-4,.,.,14,TGTGCCAGCAGTTTAGGGCGGTTGAATCAGCCCCAGCATTTT,CASSLGRLNQPQHF
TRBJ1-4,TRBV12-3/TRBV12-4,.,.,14,TGTGCCAGCCGCGCATGGGGGTTGGGTGAAAAACTGTTTTTT,CASRAWGLGEKLFF
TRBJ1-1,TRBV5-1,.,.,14,TGCGCCAGCAGCTTGGGGCAGAGAGCCACTGAAGCTTTCTTT,CASSLGQRATEAFF
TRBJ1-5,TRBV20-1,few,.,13,TGCAGTGCAGATGACCCTAGCAATCAGCCCCAGCATTTT,CSADDPSNQPQHF
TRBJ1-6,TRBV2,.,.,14,TGTGCCAGCAGTGTAACCCTCAGGGGTTCACCCCTCCACTTT,CASSVTLRGSPLHF
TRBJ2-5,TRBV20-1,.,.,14,TGCAGTGCTAGGACAGGATTGTACCAAGAGACCCAGTACTTC,CSARTGLYQETQYF
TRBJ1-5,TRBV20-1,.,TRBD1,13,TGCAGTGCTGCCGACAGGGGGGATCAGCCCCAGCATTTT,CSAADRGDQPQHF
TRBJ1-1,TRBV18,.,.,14,TGTGCCAGCTCATCCTCAGGGAGTGGCACTGAAGCTTTCTTT,CASSSSGSGTEAFF